This is a list of T cell receptor beta chains from one sample in a study of T cells after yellow fever vaccination. TCRdb passed the 5' RACE reads through MiXCR, listing each CDR3 protein once. The sample has about 340,000 distinct CDR3 sequences; approximately 13% are singletons. This specimen was CD4+ T cells sorted from PBMCs, taken 15 days after the yellow fever booster vaccination. These receptor sequences come from a man aged 18 to 35 who received the YFV17D yellow fever vaccine. Each CDR3 is given with its conserved first and last residue. D genes are given only for firm matches. The listing skips clone size in some rows; elsewhere it reads once, few, many or a size class.

V	size	J	D	length	CDR3	DNA
TRBV7-9	-	TRBJ2-7	-	12	CASSLGPGEQYF	TGTGCCAGCAGCTTAGGCCCTGGGGAGCAGTACTTC
TRBV7-2	-	TRBJ2-5	-	15	CASSLRSGVGETQYF	TGTGCCAGCAGCTTACGGTCGGGGGTCGGGGAGACCCAGTACTTC
TRBV6-5	few	TRBJ1-5	-	13	CAEQGFGNQPQHF	TGTGCCGAGCAAGGGTTTGGCAATCAGCCCCAGCATTTT
TRBV4-2	many	TRBJ2-3	TRBD2	17	CASSHPLGRGNIDTQYF	TGTGCCAGCAGCCACCCCCTCGGGCGGGGGAACATAGATACGCAGTATTTT
TRBV7-7	-	TRBJ2-1	TRBD1	15	CASSENRGGYNEQFF	TGTGCCAGCAGCGAGAACAGGGGTGGCTACAATGAGCAGTTCTTC
TRBV4-3	few	TRBJ2-3	-	16	CASSQAVQGGTDTQYF	TGCGCCAGCAGCCAAGCAGTCCAGGGCGGCACAGATACGCAGTATTTT
TRBV18	-	TRBJ1-3	-	16	CASSPRQENSGNTIYF	TGTGCCAGCTCACCAAGACAGGAAAACTCTGGAAACACCATATATTTT
TRBV4-1	-	TRBJ1-1	-	14	CASSQVTANTEAFF	TGCGCCAGCAGCCAAGTGACGGCGAACACTGAAGCTTTCTTT
TRBV12-3/TRBV12-4	many	TRBJ1-3	-	12	CAGGSEGNTIYF	TGTGCCGGCGGCTCCGAGGGAAACACCATATATTTT
TRBV27	few	TRBJ2-7	-	13	CASSFDSSYEQYF	TGTGCCAGCAGTTTCGATAGCTCCTACGAGCAGTACTTC